The 29 T cell receptor beta chains presented below share a single source sample, sequenced in a study of T cell responses to AZD1222 COVID-19 vaccine. TCRdb's table, derived via immunoSEQ multiplex PCR, lists solely in-frame clones and lacks some. The sample has about 100,000 clones; about 88% are singletons. The sequencing used peripheral blood, collected on day 0 of AZD1222 vaccination. All receptors come from an adult in good health.

The V and J genes are TRBV19 and TRBJ2-3; 11 nucleotides match TRBD1. CDR1 is LNHDA, CDR2 SQIVND, per germline (reference sequence). With 7 bases clipped from V and 3 bases from J, the junction kept 6 bases outside the gene matches. The CDR3 extends over 15 amino acids. The CDR3 DNA reads TGTGCCAGTATCCCGGGACAGGGGGTGACAGATACGCAGTATTTT. It yields the protein CASIPGQGVTDTQYF.

The chain couples TRBV25-1 to TRBJ1-6; no firm D call. CDR1 MGHDK and CDR2 SYGVNS come from the germline V gene. The V and J ends lost 5 bases and 5 bases respectively, with 7 bases between them. The CDR3 runs to 13 residues. The CDR3 sequence is CASSPQDNSPLHF. CDR3 nucleotides: TGTGCCAGCAGTCCCCAGGATAATTCACCCCTCCACTTT.

For the CDR3, the DNA is TGTGCCAGCAGTGAAGGATCGGCGGGAGTTGGGGAGCTGTTTTTT. Amino acids: CASSEGSAGVGELFF. V usage is TRBV6-1 and J usage is TRBJ2-2, with 7 bases aligning to TRBD2. V lost 1 base and J lost 8; bases outside the gene matches: 7. This CDR3 has 15 amino acids. Per the germline V gene, CDR1 is MNHNS and CDR2 is SASEGT.

This chain uses TRBV19 with TRBJ1-2; TRBD1 aligns across 8 bases. V was pared by 5 bases and J by 7 bases, with 6 bases of the junction left unmatched. The length of the CDR3 is 13 residues. The V gene's germline CDR1 is LNHDA and CDR2 SQIVND (reference sequence). The DNA of the CDR3 is TGTGCCAGTAGTCCTACAGGGGGGTTTGGCTACACCTTC. This gives the protein CASSPTGGFGYTF.

As DNA, the CDR3 is TGTGCCAGCAGCTATTCAGGGGGCGCCAAAAACATTCAGTACTTC. Translated: CASSYSGGAKNIQYF. The genes are TRBV9 and TRBJ2-4; 8 bases agree with TRBD1. The CDR3 has 15 residues. Germline assignment: CDR1 SGDLS and CDR2 YYNGEE. V lost 4 bases to trimming and J lost 1 base; unmatched junction nucleotides: 4.

This sequence joins TRBV18 and TRBJ1-1, with TRBD1 matching over 7 bases. Per germline, CDR1 KGHSH and CDR2 LQKENI. This CDR3 spans 15 amino acids. With V trimmed by 3 bases and J by 5 bases, 9 bases remained unmatched. The CDR3 region is CASSPPSGGRTEAFF. CDR3 DNA sequence: TGTGCCAGCTCACCGCCCTCAGGGGGTCGGACTGAAGCTTTCTTT.

The chain joins TRBV7-8 to TRBJ2-1; 15 bases align to TRBD2. Germline V gives CDR1 SGHVS, CDR2 FQNEAQ. V was clipped by 5 bases and J by 5 bases; unmatched bases: 7. This CDR3 contains 17 residues. The CDR3 sequence: CASSPWTSGRADNEQFF. The CDR3, as DNA: TGTGCCAGCAGCCCCTGGACTAGCGGGAGGGCCGACAATGAGCAGTTCTTC.

This clone was counted once. CDR3 loop: CASSQGTGPQETQYF. For the CDR3, the DNA is TGTGCCAGCAGCCAAGGGACAGGACCCCAAGAGACCCAGTACTTC. The chain uses TRBV3-1 (or the pseudogene TRBV3-2) and TRBJ2-5; 7 positions agree with TRBD1. The CDR3 is made up of 15 amino acids. V was pared by 1 base and J by 1 base, with 3 bases of the junction left unmatched. Per germline, CDR1 LGHDT and CDR2 YNNKEL (reference sequence).

This chain joins TRBV7-2 and TRBJ2-7; the D is unclear. Germline CDR1 reads SGHTA; CDR2 reads FQGNSA. CDR3 length: 12 amino acids. V dropped 5 bases and J dropped 0 bases, with 5 bases sitting between them. The CDR3 sequence: CASSLSSYEQYF. DNA for the CDR3: TGTGCCAGCAGCCTTAGCTCCTACGAGCAGTACTTC.

The chain joins TRBV9 to TRBJ1-1, with 9 bases fitting TRBD1. This CDR3 contains 16 residues. With V trimmed by 0 bases and J by 11 bases, 14 bases remained unmatched. The V gene's germline CDR1 is SGDLS and CDR2 YYNGEE. As DNA, the CDR3 is TGTGCCAGCAGCGTAGCTCCTGGGGATACAGGGGGCATCGCTTTCTTT. Its translation is CASSVAPGDTGGIAFF.

V is TRBV14 and J is TRBJ2-7, with 9 bases matching TRBD2. Germline lookup yields CDR1 SGHDN and CDR2 FVKESK. The CDR3 has 15 amino acids. Trimming cost V 0 bases and J 5 bases; bases outside gene matches: 5. The CDR3 region is CASSQESSGTDEQYF. The CDR3 DNA sequence: TGTGCCAGCAGCCAAGAGTCTAGCGGGACTGACGAGCAGTACTTC.

This clone came up a few times. The chain joins TRBV5-1 to TRBJ1-4; D remains ambiguous. Germline CDR1 reads SGHRS; CDR2 reads YFSETQ. The CDR3 loop spans 13 amino acids. V gave up 0 bases and J gave up 4 bases, with 4 bases separating them. The CDR3 sequence: CASSLAGNEKLFF. CDR3 in DNA: TGCGCCAGCAGCTTGGCGGGTAATGAAAAACTGTTTTTT.

The chain employs TRBV3-1 (or the pseudogene TRBV3-2) and TRBJ2-3; tentative D call: TRBD2 (5 bases). CDR1 and CDR2 from the germline V gene are LGHDT and YNNKEL (reference sequence). The ends were cut back, 1 base at V and 5 bases at J, with 13 bases in the middle. This CDR3 spans 15 amino acids. The DNA of the CDR3 is TGTGCCAGCAGCCAAGCACTAACGGGGATAGATACGCAGTATTTT. This codes for CASSQALTGIDTQYF.

The chain employs TRBV14 and TRBJ2-7; D unclear. V was pared by 3 bases and J by 6 bases, with 6 bases between. The CDR3 is 11 amino acids. Per germline, CDR1 SGHDN and CDR2 FVKESK. This chain's CDR3 is CASSHVGEQYF. CDR3 nucleotides: TGTGCCAGCAGCCACGTAGGCGAGCAGTACTTC.

This chain connects TRBV7-9 to TRBJ2-1; D not resolved. Trimming removed 4 bases from V and 8 bases from J, with 9 bases in between. The CDR3 consists of 12 residues. Per the germline V gene, CDR1 is SEHNR and CDR2 is FQNEAQ (reference sequence). The chain's CDR3 is CASSSPSYEQFF. The DNA for the CDR3 is TGTGCCAGCAGCTCCCCTTCATATGAGCAGTTCTTC.

This clone was picked up one time. This rearrangement joins TRBV7-9 to TRBJ2-1, with 8 bases matching TRBD1. Germline lookup yields CDR1 SEHNR and CDR2 FQNEAQ (reference sequence). This CDR3 is built from 15 residues. The V segment lost 5 bases and the J segment 8 bases; nucleotides outside the gene matches: 11. The CDR3 DNA follows: TGTGCCAGCAGCCTGGGACAGGCCCCTACGGATGAGCAGTTCTTC. It specifies CASSLGQAPTDEQFF.

The J gene is TRBJ2-7, the V gene TRBV3-1 (or the pseudogene TRBV3-2); TRBD1 matches 7 bases. The CDR3 is 16 residues long. V was clipped by 4 bases and J by 5 bases; unmatched bases: 14. CDR1 is LGHDT, CDR2 YNNKEL, per germline (reference sequence). In nucleotides, the CDR3 is TGTGCCAGCAGCCCGGTATCCCTAGGGGGCGCCCACGAGCAGTACTTC. Its protein is CASSPVSLGGAHEQYF.

The chain joins TRBV12-5 to TRBJ2-1; D is possibly TRBD1 or TRBD2 (5 bases each). Germline CDR1 is LGHNT and CDR2 is FRNRAP. Deletions cut 5 bases from V and 0 bases from J, with 17 bases between. There are 17 residues in the CDR3. The CDR3 region has the DNA TGTGCTAGTGGTCAGAATCCGGGGACGGGCTCCTACAATGAGCAGTTCTTC. It translates to CASGQNPGTGSYNEQFF.

The rearrangement uses TRBV7-6 and TRBJ2-1; the match to TRBD2 covers 10 bases. J gave up 5 bases and V 4 bases, and 11 bases lay outside the gene matches. This CDR3 has 17 residues. The V gene's germline CDR1 is SGHVS and CDR2 FNYEAQ. CDR3: CASSSKAGGPKDNEQFF. The CDR3 DNA is TGTGCCAGCAGCTCCAAAGCGGGGGGGCCTAAGGACAATGAGCAGTTCTTC.

The chain employs TRBV19 and TRBJ1-3, with D perhaps matching TRBD1 (5 bases). The V end lost 5 bases, the J end lost 0 bases, and 11 bases lay between the germline ends. The CDR3 is 15 amino acids. In germline, CDR1 is LNHDA, CDR2 SQIVND (reference sequence). CDR3 sequence: CASSARGFSGNTIYF. The CDR3 DNA follows: TGTGCCAGTAGTGCGCGGGGGTTCTCTGGAAACACCATATATTTT.

The rearrangement links TRBV3-1 (or the pseudogene TRBV3-2) to TRBJ1-1; D gene uncertain. The germline CDR1 and CDR2 sequences are LGHDT and YNNKEL (reference sequence). CDR3 length equals 11 residues. Deletions cut 1 base from V and 5 bases from J, with 2 bases between. The CDR3 sequence is CASSQGTEAFF. In DNA form, the CDR3 reads TGTGCCAGCAGCCAAGGGACTGAAGCTTTCTTT.

This clone has more than one count but fewer than ten. The chain couples TRBV9 to TRBJ2-2; 7 positions agree with TRBD1. CDR3 length: 13 amino acids. The germline gives CDR1 SGDLS, CDR2 YYNGEE. Trimming took 4 bases from V and 6 from J; bases not matched to a gene: 3. The CDR3 sequence: CASSQGDPGELFF. CDR3 bases: TGTGCCAGCAGCCAGGGGGATCCCGGGGAGCTGTTTTTT.

This clone was counted a few times. The chain is built from TRBV5-1 and TRBJ2-3; 8 positions match TRBD1. Germline V gene sequence: CDR1 SGHRS, CDR2 YFSETQ. V shed 4 bases, J shed 2 bases, and the junction held 9 bases outside the gene matches. The CDR3 loop spans 16 amino acids. DNA of the CDR3: TGCGCCAGCAGCCCCGGACAGGGAGTATCCACAGATACGCAGTATTTT. It yields the protein CASSPGQGVSTDTQYF.

This chain connects TRBV29-1 to TRBJ1-1, with unresolved D. Trimming cost V 4 bases and J 3 bases, with 12 bases left between them. This CDR3 is built from 13 residues. Germline assignment: CDR1 SQVTM and CDR2 ANQGSEA. The CDR3 is CSVAVWGDTEAFF. CDR3 DNA: TGCAGCGTTGCAGTTTGGGGTGACACTGAAGCTTTCTTT.

This chain joins TRBV27 and TRBJ1-1, with TRBD1 matching 7 bases. The V gene's germline CDR1 is MNHEY and CDR2 SMNVEV (reference sequence). V gave up 6 bases and J gave up 7 bases; unmatched junction bases: 8. This CDR3 comprises 13 residues. As DNA, the CDR3 is TGTGCCAGCAGGGAGGACAGGCGGGATGAAGCTTTCTTT. Encoded protein: CASREDRRDEAFF.

The table lists this clone with a few counts. J is TRBJ1-6 and V is TRBV19; TRBD1 matches at 11 bases. CDR1 is LNHDA and CDR2 is SQIVND in the germline V gene (reference sequence). V shed 2 bases, J shed 7 bases, and the junction held 7 bases outside the gene matches. The CDR3 has 17 amino acids. This CDR3 reads CASSILRGDRGNSPLHF. The CDR3 nucleotides are TGTGCCAGTAGTATATTACGAGGGGACAGGGGGAATTCACCCCTCCACTTT.

This chain's CDR3 is CASSEQQNTEAFF. The DNA of the CDR3 is TGTGCCAGCAGTGAACAGCAAAACACTGAAGCTTTCTTT. The V call is TRBV6-1, the J call TRBJ1-1; unclear D gene. This CDR3 is built from 13 residues. Trimming shortened V by 2 bases and J by 2 bases, and 6 bases separated the two germline ends. CDR1 is MNHNS, CDR2 SASEGT, per germline.

This rearrangement joins TRBV18 to TRBJ1-5, with D unresolved. This CDR3 region has 14 residues. V shed 3 bases and J shed 7 bases, with 13 bases lying between them. Germline V gene data show CDR1 as KGHSH and CDR2 as LQKENI. The CDR3 sequence: CASSPRGSQQPQHF. The DNA for the CDR3 is TGTGCCAGCTCACCTCGGGGATCCCAACAGCCCCAGCATTTT.

V is TRBV18 and J is TRBJ2-5; 8 bases are a match to TRBD1. V was clipped by 4 bases and J by 3 bases; unmatched bases: 7. This CDR3 spans 15 amino acids. CDR1 KGHSH and CDR2 LQKENI come from the germline V gene. This CDR3 reads CASSRGADREETQYF. The CDR3 bases are TGTGCCAGCTCACGAGGCGCGGACAGGGAAGAGACCCAGTACTTC.